The 17 T cell receptor beta chains in this list originate from one sample, sequenced in a study of CD8 T cells in Susac syndrome. Random hexamers primed reverse transcription of roughly 0.5 to 1 ug RNA. TCRdb called the immunoSEQ multiplex PCR reads again in MiXCR, with one record for every CDR3 protein. The table has around 270,000 distinct CDR3 sequences, roughly 85% seen once. The specimen was CD8+ T cells from PBMCs. The origin of the receptors is a human donor with multiple sclerosis.

V usage is TRBV20-1 and J usage is TRBJ2-7; either TRBD1 or TRBD2 may fit D (5 bases each). Per germline, CDR1 DFQATT and CDR2 SNEGSKA (reference sequence). This CDR3 is 13 amino acids long. CDR3 protein: CKADIRNSYEQYF. The CDR3 bases are TGCAAAGCGGACATTCGAAACTCCTACGAGCAGTACTTC.

The sample holds a few counts of this clonotype. V usage is TRBV25-1 and J usage is TRBJ2-1; D tentatively fits TRBD1 or TRBD2 (6 bases each). Trimming left V 2 bases short and J 0 bases short, with 14 bases between. Germline V gene sequence: CDR1 MGHDK, CDR2 SYGVNS. This CDR3 spans 17 amino acids. CDR3 coding DNA: TGTGCCAGCAGTGAACGGGGAGGACAGTCCTCCTACAATGAGCAGTTCTTC. Translated: CASSERGGQSSYNEQFF.

The V gene is TRBV27, the J gene TRBJ2-1, with TRBD1 as a possible D gene (5 bases). V was cut by 2 bases and J by 3 bases, with 8 bases left in between. This CDR3 comprises 14 residues. Per germline, CDR1 MNHEY and CDR2 SMNVEV (reference sequence). Written as DNA, the CDR3 is TGTGCCAGCAGTTTAGGGGCAGGCTACAATGAGCAGTTCTTC. Protein: CASSLGAGYNEQFF.

This chain connects TRBV6-5 to TRBJ2-7, with 8 bases lining up with TRBD2. This CDR3 is 15 amino acids long. Unmatched junction bases numbered 9, after V lost 6 bases and J lost 2 bases. Germline V lookup: CDR1 MNHEY, CDR2 SVGAGI. CDR3 nucleotides: TGTGCCAGCAGGGAGGGACTAGGACCCGCCTACGAGCAGTACTTC. Its translation is CASREGLGPAYEQYF.

The chain carries TRBV7-9 and TRBJ2-2, with D unresolved. The CDR3 is 13 amino acids. Germline CDR1 and CDR2: SEHNR and FQNEAQ (reference sequence). V was shortened by 10 bases and J by 2 bases, with 11 bases between the two germline ends. The CDR3 loop reads CATSRVNTGELFF. The CDR3 DNA follows: TGTGCCACCTCTAGAGTAAACACCGGGGAGCTGTTTTTT. Based on the CDR3 plus reference TRBV7-9 and TRBJ2-2, the full variable domain is DTGVSQNPRHKITKRGQNVTFRCDPISEHNRLYWYRQTLGQGPEFLTYFQNEAQLEKSRLLSDRFSAERPKGSFSTLEIQRTEQGDSAMYLCATSRVNTGELFFGEGSRLTVL.

The V and J genes are TRBV20-1 and TRBJ2-7, with a tentative D call TRBD1 (6 bases). The CDR3 runs 15 residues. With 1 base removed from V and 0 bases from J, the gap between germline ends came to 13 bases. Germline CDR1 DFQATT, CDR2 SNEGSKA (reference sequence). The CDR3 DNA follows: TGCAGTGCTAGAGGAAACAGGGATTTCTCCTACGAGCAGTACTTC. Its protein product is CSARGNRDFSYEQYF.

This sequence joins TRBV12-5 and TRBJ2-3; D may be TRBD1 or TRBD2 (6 bases each). Germline V CDR1 and CDR2: LGHNT, FRNRAP. The CDR3 is 15 amino acids. V was trimmed by 5 bases and J by 6 bases, leaving 18 bases between them. CDR3 coding DNA: TGTGCTAGTGGTCGCGGGACATGGGAATGGGATACGCAGTATTTT. Encoded protein: CASGRGTWEWDTQYF.

This rearrangement joins TRBV20-1 to TRBJ1-5; D is unclear. Trimming took 5 bases from V and 0 from J, leaving 8 bases between them. The length of the CDR3 is 13 residues. In germline, CDR1 is DFQATT, CDR2 SNEGSKA (reference sequence). CDR3 in DNA: TGCAGTGCTCCAAAGGGTAGCAATCAGCCCCAGCATTTT. Translated, it gives CSAPKGSNQPQHF.

This sequence joins TRBV9 and TRBJ2-7; 9 nucleotides align to TRBD2. The CDR3 spans 16 residues. Per germline, CDR1 SGDLS and CDR2 YYNGEE. V was pared by 0 bases and J by 2 bases, with 6 bases of the junction left unmatched. The CDR3: CASSVGATSGTYEQYF. The DNA for the CDR3 is TGTGCCAGCAGCGTAGGAGCGACTAGCGGTACCTACGAGCAGTACTTC.

This chain uses TRBV20-1 with TRBJ2-1, with 8 nucleotides matching TRBD1. After removal of 0 bases from V and 6 bases from J, the junction contained 7 bases not matched to a gene. CDR1 DFQATT and CDR2 SNEGSKA come from the germline V gene (reference sequence). This CDR3 region has 15 residues. CDR3 in DNA: TGCAGTGCTAGAGATTCCAGGGGGCCGGGCAATGAGCAGTTCTTC. This codes for CSARDSRGPGNEQFF.

This clonotype appeared a few times. The chain combines TRBV6-1 with TRBJ1-2; no definite D call. Trimming took 6 bases from V and 4 from J, leaving 12 bases between them. The CDR3 covers 13 residues. Germline CDR1 and CDR2: MNHNS and SASEGT. The CDR3 sequence is CASSHVQFYGYTF. The CDR3 DNA sequence: TGTGCCAGCAGCCATGTCCAGTTCTATGGCTACACCTTC.

V gene TRBV4-3 combines with J gene TRBJ2-2; D gene unclear. The germline V gene has CDR1 LGHNA and CDR2 YSLEER. The CDR3 loop spans 18 amino acids. The V end was cut by 0 bases, the J end by 1 base, with 15 bases between. The CDR3 region is CASSQDNIYFRNTGELFF. The CDR3 region has the DNA TGCGCCAGCAGCCAAGATAACATCTATTTTCGGAACACCGGGGAGCTGTTTTTT.

The CDR3 loop reads CATSDVGQGPDTQYF. The CDR3 coding sequence is TGTGCCACCAGTGACGTGGGGCAGGGCCCAGATACGCAGTATTTT. The genes are TRBV24-1 and TRBJ2-3; D possibly corresponds to TRBD1 (5 bases). Trimming removed 4 bases at V and 4 bases at J, with 14 bases between. This CDR3 comprises 15 residues. Germline values: CDR1 KGHDR, CDR2 SFDVKD.

This chain connects TRBV5-6 to TRBJ2-7; D might be TRBD1 (6 bases). Deletions cut 0 bases from V and 6 bases from J, with 7 bases between. In germline, CDR1 is SGHDT, CDR2 YYEEEE. The CDR3 totals 12 residues. The CDR3 loop is CASSLEGVEQYF. The CDR3 DNA reads TGTGCCAGCAGCTTGGAGGGGGTCGAGCAGTACTTC. Combining the CDR3 with reference TRBV5-6 and TRBJ2-7 gives the whole variable domain DAGVTQSPTHLIKTRGQQVTLRCSPKSGHDTVSWYQQALGQGPQFIFQYYEEEERQRGNFPDRFSGHQFPNYSSELNVNALLLGDSALYLCASSLEGVEQYFGPGTRLTVT.

The genes are TRBV6-2 or TRBV6-3 and TRBJ2-5; 11 bases agree with TRBD2. CDR3 length: 14 amino acids. Per germline, CDR1 MNHEY and CDR2 SVGEGT. J lost 4 bases, V lost 6 bases, and 4 bases had no gene match. The CDR3: CASSITSGGETQYF. The CDR3 bases are TGTGCCAGCAGCATTACTAGCGGGGGAGAGACCCAGTACTTC.

The rearrangement links TRBV6-2 or TRBV6-3 to TRBJ1-5; D call uncertain. Germline CDR1 reads MNHEY; CDR2 reads SVGEGT. The CDR3 has 13 amino acids. Trimming pared 8 bases from V and 6 bases from J, leaving 14 bases between. CDR3 loop: CASGLDLGQPQHF. As DNA, the CDR3 is TGTGCCAGCGGCCTTGATTTGGGTCAGCCCCAGCATTTT.

This chain uses TRBV7-8 with TRBJ2-1, with D possibly TRBD2 on 6 matching bases. The CDR3 sequence is 12 residues long. Trimming took off 11 bases at V and 5 bases at J, with 13 bases between the two ends. From germline, CDR1 is SGHVS and CDR2 FQNEAQ. In nucleotides, the CDR3 is TGTGCCTCCCGGGACTTAGACAATGAGCAGTTCTTC. Its translation: CASRDLDNEQFF. The full variable domain, rest sourced from reference TRBV7-8 and TRBJ2-1, is GAGVSQSPRYKVAKRGQDVALRCDPISGHVSLFWYQQALGQGPEFLTYFQNEAQLDKSGLPSDRFFAERPEGSVSTLKIQRTQQEDSAVYLCASRDLDNEQFFGPGTRLTVL.